These T cell receptor beta chains were read from a single sample in a study of post-analysis software for immune sequencing data. TCRdb reanalysed the PCR reads using MiXCR and keeps one entry per CDR3 protein. The sample has approximately 350,000 distinct CDR3 sequences; less than 40% are singletons. The specimen was blood. Source of these receptors: a girl between 5 and 17 years old with multiple sclerosis. The conserved cysteine and the conserved F or W are not part of the CDR3 here. The order of the fields is V gene, clone size, J gene, CDR3 protein. Expanded clones get a size class; other rows say once, few or many, or leave the size out.

>TRBV7-8|.|.
ASSPRDREGETQY
>TRBV6-5|few|TRBJ2-1
ASSFGQRGVNEQF
>TRBV18|many|TRBJ2-5
ASSPPTLQETQY
>TRBV29-1|.|TRBJ2-7
SVEDGASIPYEQY
>TRBV7-3|.|TRBJ2-3
ASSLTGFGTDTQY
>TRBV27|.|TRBJ1-6
ASSFSQGVNSPLH
>TRBV12-3/TRBV12-4|.|TRBJ2-1
ASSSELRPTEQF
>TRBV29-1|.|TRBJ1-1
SGKTVNTEAF
>TRBV2|.|.
ASSSDRGNTNYEQY
>TRBV6-5|few|TRBJ2-1
ASSYSRLPPNNEQF
>TRBV10-3|.|TRBJ2-5
AISDPGTAQETQY
>TRBV10-3|few|TRBJ1-2
AIRELENYGYT
>TRBV4-1|few|TRBJ1-6
ASSQDHGNSPLH
>TRBV7-2|.|TRBJ2-3
ASAVGGAPDTQY
>TRBV7-2|.|TRBJ2-7
ASSMRATSYEQY
>TRBV20-1|few|TRBJ2-3
SAPILDTQY
>TRBV4-3|.|TRBJ2-5
ASSQDRGQGREQY
>TRBV4-3|.|TRBJ1-1
ASSQDLSPWTGGAEAF
>TRBV5-1|.|TRBJ2-2
ASSPQTSGGSVTNTGELF
>TRBV7-8|few|TRBJ2-5
ASSGAGGQETQY
>TRBV9|.|TRBJ2-2
ASSVASGAKAGERF
>TRBV12-3/TRBV12-4|few|TRBJ1-2
ASSSGPPYLNYGYT
>TRBV11-2|.|TRBJ2-7
ASAGVSGQY
>TRBV20-1|.|TRBJ2-1
SAALPWDRGDEQF
>TRBV7-2|.|TRBJ1-5
ASTGQGANQPQH
>TRBV4-1|few|TRBJ2-7
ASSQRLAVSYEQY
>TRBV7-8|few|TRBJ1-2
ASSSQRDGYGYT
>TRBV20-1|.|TRBJ2-7
SAGQGTYEQY
>TRBV12-3/TRBV12-4|.|TRBJ1-2
ASSLARDYGYT
>TRBV10-2|once|TRBJ2-3
ASSAGSGVWGTDTQY
>TRBV13|.|TRBJ2-7
ASSLDSAGGSDYEQY
>TRBV12-3/TRBV12-4|.|TRBJ1-5
ASSGTAYSNQPQH
>TRBV7-9|.|TRBJ2-7
ASSLDWQADTFSYEQY
>TRBV20-1|.|TRBJ1-1
SARGGTEAF
>TRBV25-1|.|TRBJ2-3
ASSDRRQGRGTDTQY
>TRBV12-3/TRBV12-4|.|TRBJ2-7
ASSPWTGSDEQY
>TRBV7-3|.|TRBJ1-1
ASSPQEDTEAF
>TRBV30|few|TRBJ1-5
AWRKRGHPNQPQH
>TRBV25-1|few|TRBJ1-4
ASSGATNEKLF
>TRBV5-1|.|TRBJ2-7
ASSSTSSSYEQY